Listed below are T cell receptor beta chains from one sample, sequenced in a study of neurological immune-mediated disorders. TCRdb ran MiXCR on the 5' RACE reads and lists one entry per CDR3 protein. The data hold 100,000 or so distinct CDR3 sequences, with 3% to 4% observed a single time. Sequenced sample: PBMCs. These receptors originate from a woman aged 18-29 years with multiple sclerosis. Each CDR3 is given with its conserved first and last residue.

V gene: TRBV11-2
J gene: TRBJ2-7
CDR3 protein: CASSSQGVYEEQYF

V gene: TRBV5-1
J gene: TRBJ1-2
CDR3 protein: CASSPGGPDYGYTF

V gene: TRBV7-6
J gene: TRBJ2-1
CDR3 protein: CASSLGGAPTSYNEQFF

V gene: TRBV7-9
J gene: TRBJ2-5
CDR3 protein: CASSPRAGSAETQYF

V gene: TRBV10-2
J gene: TRBJ2-6
CDR3 protein: CASSAGVGANVLTF

V gene: TRBV11-2
J gene: TRBJ2-1
CDR3 protein: CASSPLRAGGLNEQFF

V gene: TRBV25-1
J gene: TRBJ2-2
CDR3 protein: CASSEPGENTGELFF

V gene: TRBV5-1
J gene: TRBJ2-5
CDR3 protein: CASSYDNGRETQYF

V gene: TRBV5-1
J gene: TRBJ2-5
CDR3 protein: CASSFTTGGQETQYF

V gene: TRBV20-1
J gene: TRBJ2-3
CDR3 protein: CSARRPETAVQIDTQYF

V gene: TRBV20-1
J gene: TRBJ2-7
CDR3 protein: CSARDQAGSSYEQYF

V gene: TRBV12-3/TRBV12-4
J gene: TRBJ1-2
CDR3 protein: CASSLGGGANTF

V gene: TRBV12-3/TRBV12-4
J gene: TRBJ2-1
CDR3 protein: CASTQGLAGGYEQFF

V gene: TRBV20-1
J gene: TRBJ1-1
CDR3 protein: CSARDPRGLTEAFF

V gene: TRBV18
J gene: TRBJ2-7
CDR3 protein: CASSADYEQYF

V gene: TRBV12-3/TRBV12-4
J gene: TRBJ1-2
CDR3 protein: CASSHTTEFYGYTF

V gene: TRBV5-8
J gene: TRBJ2-4
CDR3 protein: CASSLVRGARPKNIQYF

V gene: TRBV5-1
J gene: TRBJ2-1
CDR3 protein: CASSLTTAGTGRLSEQFF

V gene: TRBV12-3/TRBV12-4
J gene: TRBJ1-5
CDR3 protein: CASSFLEGQPQHF

V gene: TRBV25-1
J gene: TRBJ1-1
CDR3 protein: CASSLRDTKPKNTEAFF

V gene: TRBV30
J gene: TRBJ1-1
CDR3 protein: CALDRGHGYTEAFF

V gene: TRBV5-5
J gene: TRBJ2-1
CDR3 protein: CASSLERGKSFF

V gene: TRBV20-1
J gene: TRBJ1-2
CDR3 protein: CSARPQGANGYTF

V gene: TRBV29-1
J gene: TRBJ2-7
CDR3 protein: CSVVLVHEQYF

V gene: TRBV20-1
J gene: TRBJ1-2
CDR3 protein: CSATGRKGYTF

V gene: TRBV6-4
J gene: TRBJ2-2
CDR3 protein: CASSATFPGELFF

V gene: TRBV6-1
J gene: TRBJ1-5
CDR3 protein: CASSSPGQHQPQHF

V gene: TRBV12-3/TRBV12-4
J gene: TRBJ1-5
CDR3 protein: CASSLARAGNQPQHF

V gene: TRBV9
J gene: TRBJ1-2
CDR3 protein: CASSVATGDLALDGYTF

V gene: TRBV7-9
J gene: TRBJ2-7
CDR3 protein: CASSLVASGGHEQYF

V gene: TRBV12-3/TRBV12-4
J gene: TRBJ1-2
CDR3 protein: CASSATVAYGYTF

V gene: TRBV7-2
J gene: TRBJ2-1
CDR3 protein: CASSLNRAGEQFF

V gene: TRBV5-1
J gene: TRBJ2-4
CDR3 protein: CASSLQGGKNIQYF

V gene: TRBV7-9
J gene: TRBJ2-7
CDR3 protein: CASSLSGDRFYEQYF

V gene: TRBV20-1
J gene: TRBJ1-4
CDR3 protein: CSAQDGNEKLFF

V gene: TRBV5-1
J gene: TRBJ2-7
CDR3 protein: CASSLAWGGSPYEQYF

V gene: TRBV6-6
J gene: TRBJ1-5
CDR3 protein: CASSYPNSRGLTQPQHF

V gene: TRBV28
J gene: TRBJ2-2
CDR3 protein: CASSSQGFNTGELFF

V gene: TRBV20-1
J gene: TRBJ2-1
CDR3 protein: CSAPEQRGGLEQFF

V gene: TRBV28
J gene: TRBJ1-1
CDR3 protein: CASSLVGRGPAEAFF

V gene: TRBV15
J gene: TRBJ2-7
CDR3 protein: CATSRDIVSAFSYEQYF

V gene: TRBV20-1
J gene: TRBJ2-2
CDR3 protein: CSGAGFVEANTGELFF

V gene: TRBV20-1
J gene: TRBJ2-7
CDR3 protein: CSARTLGEQYF